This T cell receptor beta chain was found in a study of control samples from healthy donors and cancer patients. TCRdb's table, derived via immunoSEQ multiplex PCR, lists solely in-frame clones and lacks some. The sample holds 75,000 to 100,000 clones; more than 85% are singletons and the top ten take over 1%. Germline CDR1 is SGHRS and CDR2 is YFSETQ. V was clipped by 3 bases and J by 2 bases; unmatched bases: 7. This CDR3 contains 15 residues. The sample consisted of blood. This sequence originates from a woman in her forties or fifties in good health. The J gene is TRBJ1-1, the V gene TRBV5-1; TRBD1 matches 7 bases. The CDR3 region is CASSWADRLNTEAFF. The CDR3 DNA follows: TGCGCCAGCAGCTGGGCGGACAGGCTCAACACTGAAGCTTTCTTT. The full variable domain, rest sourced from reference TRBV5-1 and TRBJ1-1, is KAGVTQTPRYLIKTRGQQVTLSCSPISGHRSVSWYQQTPGQGLQFLFEYFSETQRNKGNFPGRFSGRQFSNSRSEMNVSTLELGDSALYLCASSWADRLNTEAFFGQGTRLTVV.